The 15 T cell receptor beta chains listed next were all sequenced from one sample in a study of human T cells and chemical hapten exposure. As to time point: pre-sensitization, week 0. As for treatment: therapeutic diphenylcyclopropenone sensitization with weekly scalp DPC. TCRdb recomputed calls from the RACE reads with MiXCR, one row per CDR3 protein. Counted here are about 120,000 distinct CDR3 sequences, approximately 13% occurring once; the ten biggest clones make up 2.8%. Source: whole blood, taken in connection with sensitization to the hapten diphenylcyclopropenone (DPC). The origin of the receptors is a woman younger than 30 with alopecia areata. Some clones in this sample may be carry-over from other donors' samples.

This clonotype was detected only a few times. The rearrangement links TRBV5-1 to TRBJ2-3; no clear D. Trimming removed 4 bases from V and 0 bases from J, with 12 bases in between. The CDR3 totals 15 residues. Germline CDR1 reads SGHRS; CDR2 reads YFSETQ. CDR3 residues: CASSLIAESTDTQYF. CDR3 DNA: TGCGCCAGCAGCCTAATTGCGGAGAGCACAGATACGCAGTATTTT.

This clonotype was counted a few times. This rearrangement joins TRBV24-1 to TRBJ2-5; TRBD2 aligns across 7 bases. The CDR3 spans 15 residues. Looked up from germline, CDR1 is KGHDR and CDR2 is SFDVKD. V lost 2 bases, J lost 1 base, and 3 bases stayed unmatched. CDR3 nucleotides: TGTGCCACCAGTGATTCCGGGACTATCCAAGAGACCCAGTACTTC. Its protein is CATSDSGTIQETQYF.

V and J are TRBV5-1 and TRBJ2-1; D may be TRBD1 or TRBD2 (5 bases each). Germline V gene sequence: CDR1 SGHRS, CDR2 YFSETQ. The germline V and J ends were trimmed by 4 bases and 4 bases, with 15 bases remaining between them. The CDR3 runs to 15 residues. For the CDR3, the DNA is TGCGCCAGCAGCGGGGTCGGGACGGTTTACAATGAGCAGTTCTTC. Its protein product is CASSGVGTVYNEQFF.

This clonotype occurred a few times. The V and J genes are TRBV9 and TRBJ2-2, with D perhaps TRBD2 (5 bases). From germline, CDR1 is SGDLS and CDR2 YYNGEE. The CDR3 contains 16 residues. Trimming left V 0 bases short and J 5 bases short, with 14 bases between. The CDR3 nucleotides read TGTGCCAGCAGCGTAGGAGCGGATTCGAGAACCGGGGAGCTGTTTTTT. It is translated as CASSVGADSRTGELFF.

This clonotype was seen more than once but under ten times. V usage is TRBV6-5 and J usage is TRBJ2-1, with TRBD1 as a possible D gene (6 bases). Germline CDR1 MNHEY, CDR2 SVGAGI. Trimming left V 2 bases short and J 5 bases short, with 7 bases between. The CDR3 extends over 13 amino acids. CDR3 amino acids: CASSYGQNNEQFF. The CDR3 coding sequence is TGTGCCAGCAGTTACGGACAGAACAATGAGCAGTTCTTC.

There are many counts of this clonotype. CDR3 amino acids: CASSQDGGTDGYTF. The CDR3 DNA reads as TGCGCCAGCAGCCAAGATGGGGGGACAGATGGCTACACCTTC. V and J are TRBV4-3 and TRBJ1-2; 7 bases line up with TRBD1. The CDR3 loop spans 14 amino acids. The junction had 4 bases not matched to a gene; V was cut back by 0 bases and J by 6 bases. Germline values: CDR1 LGHNA, CDR2 YSLEER.

This clonotype was counted between two and nine times. This rearrangement joins TRBV7-9 to TRBJ2-1, with a weak D call TRBD2 (6 bases). Per germline, CDR1 SEHNR and CDR2 FQNEAQ (reference sequence). V was trimmed by 7 bases and J by 2 bases, leaving 21 bases between them. The length of the CDR3 is 17 residues. The CDR3 DNA sequence: TGTGCCAGCACCGTGGGGAGTCGGGGGAAGGCCTACAATGAGCAGTTCTTC. This codes for CASTVGSRGKAYNEQFF.

The rearrangement links TRBV3-1 to TRBJ2-7; D gene ambiguous. From germline, CDR1 is LGHDT and CDR2 YNNKEL (reference sequence). The V gene lost 0 bases and the J gene lost 5 bases, with 14 bases spanning the gap. The CDR3 is made up of 15 amino acids. In nucleotides, the CDR3 is TGTGCCAGCAGCCAAGATCTTGGCAGGAGCGACGAGCAGTACTTC. Translation gives CASSQDLGRSDEQYF.

The CDR3 coding sequence is TGCGCCAGCAGCCCAAGGACGGATAACACCGGGGAGCTGTTTTTT. Its translation is CASSPRTDNTGELFF. The V call is TRBV5-1, the J call TRBJ2-2; D gene ambiguous. In germline, CDR1 is SGHRS, CDR2 YFSETQ. The CDR3 spans 15 residues. Trimming shortened V by 4 bases and J by 2 bases, and 12 bases separated the two germline ends.

The table lists this clonotype with many counts. The chain combines TRBV12-3 or TRBV12-4 with TRBJ2-2; TRBD2 matches 9 bases. After removal of 10 bases from V and 3 bases from J, the junction contained 6 bases not matched to a gene. The CDR3 totals 14 residues. In DNA, the CDR3 is TGTGCCAATTCTCTAGCGGGGCACACCGGGGAGCTGTTTTTT. Its translation is CANSLAGHTGELFF.

This chain links TRBV4-1 with TRBJ2-5, with 11 bases matching TRBD2. The CDR3 totals 17 residues. Germline V gene lookup returns CDR1 MGHRA and CDR2 YSYEKL. V gave up 4 bases and J gave up 1 base; unmatched junction bases: 8. CDR3 residues: CASSRVAGGQGQETQYF. The DNA of the CDR3 is TGCGCCAGCAGCCGAGTAGCGGGGGGGCAGGGCCAAGAGACCCAGTACTTC.

The chain links TRBV20-1 to TRBJ2-3; 10 bases agree with TRBD2. This CDR3 is built from 13 residues. From germline, CDR1 is DFQATT and CDR2 SNEGSKA (reference sequence). The trim removed 6 bases at V and 5 bases at J, leaving 5 bases unmatched. The CDR3 sequence is CSALAGAKDTQYF. For the CDR3, the DNA is TGCAGTGCGCTAGCGGGGGCGAAAGATACGCAGTATTTT.

There are many counts of this clonotype. The chain is built from TRBV14 and TRBJ1-1, with TRBD1 identical over 7 bases. CDR3 length: 14 amino acids. The V gene's germline CDR1 is SGHDN and CDR2 FVKESK. V lost 3 bases, J lost 4 bases, and 5 bases stayed unmatched. The CDR3 reads CASSHKQGSTEAFF. Written as DNA, the CDR3 is TGTGCCAGCAGCCACAAACAGGGGAGCACTGAAGCTTTCTTT.

The chain is built from TRBV5-1 and TRBJ1-4; D ambiguous. In germline, CDR1 is SGHRS, CDR2 YFSETQ. This CDR3 comprises 14 residues. Trimming took 4 bases from V and 5 from J, leaving 12 bases between them. The CDR3: CASSEDGRNEKLFF. DNA for the CDR3: TGCGCCAGCAGCGAGGACGGTAGAAATGAAAAACTGTTTTTT.

This clonotype appeared many times. The chain employs TRBV29-1 and TRBJ2-1; perhaps D is TRBD1 or TRBD2 (5 bases each). Per the germline V gene, CDR1 is SQVTM and CDR2 is ANQGSEA. The CDR3 length is 14 residues. The V end was cut by 6 bases, the J end by 3 bases, with 15 bases between. CDR3 bases: TGCAGCGTAACCGGGACCCTCTTCTACAATGAGCAGTTCTTC. Its translation is CSVTGTLFYNEQFF.